This T cell receptor beta chain was observed in a study of chemoradiotherapy in HPV16-positive cancers. Study outcomes and limitations: The functional HPV-specific definition rests on just a couple of HPV16-positive patients.

Here immunoSEQ multiplex PCR was the method, and the copy in TCRdb shows in-frame clones only, minus some. Here the sample spans approximately 2,100 clones, 90% being singletons. As to this clone: What it recognizes is unknown.

The CDR3 extends over 13 amino acids. V lost 5 bases to trimming and J lost 4 bases, with 12 bases between them. Per germline, CDR1 SGHVS and CDR2 FNYEAQ. This TCR was recovered from a human donor with HPV-associated anogenital cancer. Material: tumor tissue, obtained from a patient who underwent chemoradiotherapy. This chain uses TRBV7-6 with TRBJ2-7; D gene ambiguous. The CDR3 DNA follows: TGTGCCAGCAGCGCCGGGCCCAATTACGAGCAGTACTTC. Translated, it gives CASSAGPNYEQYF.